This T cell receptor (beta chain) was captured in a study of shared clonotypes between healthy human individuals. Notes on this clone: The antigen is not known. This sample includes further DNA sequences coding for the same CDR3.

The authors split each subset's genomic DNA evenly across several immunoSEQ plates. Under the authors' procedure: Junction-only immunoSEQ sequences carried no quality scores, so filtering differed. Only in-frame clones appear in the TCRdb table, and some are missing; sequencing was by immunoSEQ multiplex PCR. V, J and clone size derive from that table, while D and trimming were established from the DNA sequence. Here the sample spans about 710,000 clones, around 78% being singletons. Germline V gene sequence: CDR1 MNHNS, CDR2 SASEGT. The length of the CDR3 is 13 residues. Losses at the gene ends were 4 bases for V and 4 bases for J; bases not matched to a gene: 2. The study's findings and limits: Clonotypes not shared had lower generation probabilities than those common to all four donors.

This TCR derives from a young woman in good health. Specimen: memory CD4+ T cells sorted from blood. As for subset: CD45RA-negative fraction. The chain combines TRBV6-1 with TRBJ1-1, with 8 bases matching TRBD1. The CDR3 nucleotides are TGTGCCAGCAGTGTACAGGGGGGCACTGAAGCTTTCTTT. It specifies CASSVQGGTEAFF.